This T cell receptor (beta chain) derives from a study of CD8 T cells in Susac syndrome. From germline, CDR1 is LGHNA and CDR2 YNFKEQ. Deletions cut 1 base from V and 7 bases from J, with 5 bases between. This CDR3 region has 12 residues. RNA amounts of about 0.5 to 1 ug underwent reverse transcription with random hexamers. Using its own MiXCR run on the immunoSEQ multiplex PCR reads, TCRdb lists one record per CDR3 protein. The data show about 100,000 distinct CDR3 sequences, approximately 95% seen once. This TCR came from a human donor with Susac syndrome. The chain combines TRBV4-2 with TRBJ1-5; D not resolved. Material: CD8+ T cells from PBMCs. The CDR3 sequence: CASSQGTQPQHF. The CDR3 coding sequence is TGTGCCAGCAGCCAAGGTACGCAGCCCCAGCATTTT.